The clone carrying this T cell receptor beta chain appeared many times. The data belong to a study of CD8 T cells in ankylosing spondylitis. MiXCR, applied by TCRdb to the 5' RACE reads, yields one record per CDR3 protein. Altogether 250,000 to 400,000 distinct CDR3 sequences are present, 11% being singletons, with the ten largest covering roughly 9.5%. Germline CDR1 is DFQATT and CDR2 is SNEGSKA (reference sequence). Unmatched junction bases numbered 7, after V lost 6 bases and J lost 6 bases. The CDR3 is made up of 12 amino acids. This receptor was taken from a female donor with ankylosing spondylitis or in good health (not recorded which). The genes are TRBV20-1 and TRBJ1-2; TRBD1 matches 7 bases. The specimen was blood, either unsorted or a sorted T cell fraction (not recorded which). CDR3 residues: CSAGQGGDGYTF. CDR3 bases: TGCAGTGCGGGTCAGGGGGGTGATGGCTACACCTTC.